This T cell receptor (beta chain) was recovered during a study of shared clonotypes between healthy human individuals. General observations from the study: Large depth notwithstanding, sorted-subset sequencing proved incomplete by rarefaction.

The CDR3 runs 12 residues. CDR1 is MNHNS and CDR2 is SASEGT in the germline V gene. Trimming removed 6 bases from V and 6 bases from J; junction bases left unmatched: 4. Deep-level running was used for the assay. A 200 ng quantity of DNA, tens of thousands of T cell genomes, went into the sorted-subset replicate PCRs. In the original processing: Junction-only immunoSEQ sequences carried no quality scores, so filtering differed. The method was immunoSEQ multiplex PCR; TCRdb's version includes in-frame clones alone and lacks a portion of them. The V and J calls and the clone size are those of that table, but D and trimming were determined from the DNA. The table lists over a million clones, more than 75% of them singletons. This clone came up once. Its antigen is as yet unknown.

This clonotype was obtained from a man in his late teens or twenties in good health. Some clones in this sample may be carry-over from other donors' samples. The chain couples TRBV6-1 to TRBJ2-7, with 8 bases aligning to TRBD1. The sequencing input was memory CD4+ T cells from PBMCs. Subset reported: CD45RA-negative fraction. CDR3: CASRLTGGEQYF. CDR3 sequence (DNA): TGTGCCAGCAGACTAACAGGGGGCGAGCAGTACTTC.